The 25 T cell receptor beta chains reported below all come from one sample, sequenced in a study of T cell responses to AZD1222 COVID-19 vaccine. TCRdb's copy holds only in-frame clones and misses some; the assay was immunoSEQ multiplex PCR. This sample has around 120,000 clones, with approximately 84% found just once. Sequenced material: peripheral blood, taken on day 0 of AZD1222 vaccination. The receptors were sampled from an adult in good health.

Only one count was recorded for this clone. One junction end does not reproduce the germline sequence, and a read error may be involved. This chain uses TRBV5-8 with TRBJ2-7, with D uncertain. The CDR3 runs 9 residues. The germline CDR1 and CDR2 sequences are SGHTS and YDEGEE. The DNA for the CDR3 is TGTGCCAGCAGCTTCACCCTCTTCTTC. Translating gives CASSFTLFF.

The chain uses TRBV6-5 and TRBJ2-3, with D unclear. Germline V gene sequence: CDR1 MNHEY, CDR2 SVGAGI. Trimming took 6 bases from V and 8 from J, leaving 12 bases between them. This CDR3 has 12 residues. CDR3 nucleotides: TGTGCCAGCAGAGCCCCCGCAGGTACGCAGTATTTT. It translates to CASRAPAGTQYF.

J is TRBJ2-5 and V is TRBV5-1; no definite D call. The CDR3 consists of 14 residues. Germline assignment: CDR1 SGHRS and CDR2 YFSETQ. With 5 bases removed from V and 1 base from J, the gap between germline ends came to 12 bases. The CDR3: CASRQRESQETQYF. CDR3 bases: TGCGCCAGCAGGCAGCGCGAAAGCCAAGAGACCCAGTACTTC.

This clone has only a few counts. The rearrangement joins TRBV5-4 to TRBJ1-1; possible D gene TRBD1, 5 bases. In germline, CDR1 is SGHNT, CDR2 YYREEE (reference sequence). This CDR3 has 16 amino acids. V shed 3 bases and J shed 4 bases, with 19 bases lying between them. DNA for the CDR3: TGTGCCAGCAGCTCGGAACAGTGGGGGGTCGGCACTGAAGCTTTCTTT. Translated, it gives CASSSEQWGVGTEAFF.

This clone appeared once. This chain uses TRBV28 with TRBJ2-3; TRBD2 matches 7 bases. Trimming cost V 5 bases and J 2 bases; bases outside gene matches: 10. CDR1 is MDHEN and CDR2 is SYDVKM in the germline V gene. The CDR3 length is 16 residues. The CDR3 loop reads CASSPARLAITDTQYF. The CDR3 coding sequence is TGTGCCAGCAGTCCAGCCCGACTAGCTATCACAGATACGCAGTATTTT.

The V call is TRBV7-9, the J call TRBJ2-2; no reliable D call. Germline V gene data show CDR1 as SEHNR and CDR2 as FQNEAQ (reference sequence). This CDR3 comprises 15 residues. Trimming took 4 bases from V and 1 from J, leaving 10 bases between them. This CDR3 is CASSSSVLNTGELFF. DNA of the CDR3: TGTGCCAGCAGCTCATCCGTTCTGAACACCGGGGAGCTGTTTTTT.

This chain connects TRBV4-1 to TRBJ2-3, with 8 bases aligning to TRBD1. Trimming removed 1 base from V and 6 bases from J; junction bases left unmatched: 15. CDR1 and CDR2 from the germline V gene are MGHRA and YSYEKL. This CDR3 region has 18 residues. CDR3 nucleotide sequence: TGCGCCAGCAGCCAAGGCCCGGCAGCAGGGGGCATCGCCGATACGCAGTATTTT. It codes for CASSQGPAAGGIADTQYF.

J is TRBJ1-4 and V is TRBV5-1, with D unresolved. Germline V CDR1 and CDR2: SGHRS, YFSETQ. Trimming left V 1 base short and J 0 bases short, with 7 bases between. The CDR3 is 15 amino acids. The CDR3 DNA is TGCGCCAGCAGCTTGAGAGGTGCAACTAATGAAAAACTGTTTTTT. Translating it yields CASSLRGATNEKLFF.

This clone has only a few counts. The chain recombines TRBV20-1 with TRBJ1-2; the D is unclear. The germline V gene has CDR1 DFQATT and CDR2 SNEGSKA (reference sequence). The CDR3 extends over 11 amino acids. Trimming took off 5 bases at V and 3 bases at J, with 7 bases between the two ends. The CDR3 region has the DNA TGCAGTGCTCAGAGGGACTATGGCTACACCTTC. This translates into CSAQRDYGYTF.

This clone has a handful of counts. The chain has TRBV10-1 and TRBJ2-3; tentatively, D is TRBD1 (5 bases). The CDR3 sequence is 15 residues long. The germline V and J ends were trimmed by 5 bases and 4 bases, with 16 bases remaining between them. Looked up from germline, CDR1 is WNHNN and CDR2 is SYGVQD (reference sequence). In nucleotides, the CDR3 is TGCGCCAGCAGTCCCCAGGGAAGGGTTGCAGATACGCAGTATTTT. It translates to CASSPQGRVADTQYF.

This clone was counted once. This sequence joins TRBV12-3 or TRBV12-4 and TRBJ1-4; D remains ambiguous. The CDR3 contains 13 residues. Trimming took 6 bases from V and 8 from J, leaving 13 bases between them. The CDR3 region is CASRLSPGEKLFF. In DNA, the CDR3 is TGTGCCAGCAGGTTGTCCCCCGGGGAAAAACTGTTTTTT.

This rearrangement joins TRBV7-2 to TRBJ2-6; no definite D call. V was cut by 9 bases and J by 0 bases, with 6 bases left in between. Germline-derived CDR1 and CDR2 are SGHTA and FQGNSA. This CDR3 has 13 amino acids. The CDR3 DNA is TGTGCCAGAGAAACCTCTGGGGCCAACGTCCTGACTTTC. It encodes CARETSGANVLTF.

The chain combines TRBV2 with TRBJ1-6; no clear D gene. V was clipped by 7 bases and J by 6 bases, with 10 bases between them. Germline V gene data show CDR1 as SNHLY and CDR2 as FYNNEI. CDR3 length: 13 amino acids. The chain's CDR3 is CASKDGLNSPLHF. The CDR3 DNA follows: TGTGCCAGCAAGGACGGCCTTAATTCACCCCTCCACTTT.

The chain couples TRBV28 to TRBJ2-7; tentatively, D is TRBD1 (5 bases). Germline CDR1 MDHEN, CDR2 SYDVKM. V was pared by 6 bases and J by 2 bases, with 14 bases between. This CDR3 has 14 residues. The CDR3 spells CASSSPEGAYEQYF. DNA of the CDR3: TGTGCCAGCAGCTCCCCCGAAGGGGCCTACGAGCAGTACTTC.

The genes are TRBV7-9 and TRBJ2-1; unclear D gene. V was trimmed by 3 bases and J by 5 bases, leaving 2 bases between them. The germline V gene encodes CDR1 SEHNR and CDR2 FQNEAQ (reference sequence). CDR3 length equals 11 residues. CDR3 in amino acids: CASSFNNEQFF. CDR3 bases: TGTGCCAGCAGCTTTAACAATGAGCAGTTCTTC.

CDR3 amino acids: CASSSGQGGMNTEAFF. CDR3 DNA sequence: TGTGCCAGCAGTTCCGGACAGGGGGGAATGAACACTGAAGCTTTCTTT. The gene calls are TRBV6-2 or TRBV6-3 and TRBJ1-1; 10 nucleotides align to TRBD1. V lost 4 bases to trimming and J lost 0 bases; unmatched junction nucleotides: 5. In germline, CDR1 is MNHEY, CDR2 SVGEGT. The CDR3 is 16 amino acids.

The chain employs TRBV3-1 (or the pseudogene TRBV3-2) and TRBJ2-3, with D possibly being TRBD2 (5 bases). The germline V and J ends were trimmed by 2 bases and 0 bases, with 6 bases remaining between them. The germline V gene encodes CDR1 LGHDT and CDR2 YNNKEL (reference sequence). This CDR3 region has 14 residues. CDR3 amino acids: CASSQSGSTDTQYF. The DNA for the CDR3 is TGTGCCAGCAGCCAAAGCGGTAGCACAGATACGCAGTATTTT.

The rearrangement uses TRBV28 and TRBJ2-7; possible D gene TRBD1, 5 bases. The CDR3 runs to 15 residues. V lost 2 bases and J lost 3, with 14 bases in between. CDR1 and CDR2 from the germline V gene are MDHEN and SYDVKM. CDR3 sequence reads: CASSLGPGKGYEQYF. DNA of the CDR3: TGTGCCAGCAGTTTAGGGCCAGGGAAGGGCTACGAGCAGTACTTC.

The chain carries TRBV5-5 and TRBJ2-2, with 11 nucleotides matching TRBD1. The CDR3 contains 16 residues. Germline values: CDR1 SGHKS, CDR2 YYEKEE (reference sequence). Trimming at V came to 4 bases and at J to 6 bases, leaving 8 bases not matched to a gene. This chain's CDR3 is CASSVRDRGEPGELFF. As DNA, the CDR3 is TGTGCCAGCAGCGTCCGGGACAGGGGGGAGCCCGGGGAGCTGTTTTTT.

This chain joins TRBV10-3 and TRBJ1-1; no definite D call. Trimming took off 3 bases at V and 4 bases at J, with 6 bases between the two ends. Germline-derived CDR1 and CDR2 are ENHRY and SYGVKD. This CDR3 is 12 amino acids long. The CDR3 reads CAISDSSTEAFF. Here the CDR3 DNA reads TGTGCCATCAGTGACAGCTCCACTGAAGCTTTCTTT.

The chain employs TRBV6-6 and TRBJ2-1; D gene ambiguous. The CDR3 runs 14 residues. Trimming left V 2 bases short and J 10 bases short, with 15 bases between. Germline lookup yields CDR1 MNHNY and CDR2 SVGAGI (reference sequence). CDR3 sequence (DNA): TGTGCCAGCAGTTACGCAACTACCACCAGAGAGCAGTTCTTC. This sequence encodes CASSYATTTREQFF.

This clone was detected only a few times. Written as DNA, the CDR3 is TGTGCCAGCAGGCACCAGGGGCCACTTGAAGCTTTCTTT. Residues: CASRHQGPLEAFF. The V gene is TRBV28, the J gene TRBJ1-1; D might be TRBD1 (6 bases). This CDR3 comprises 13 residues. CDR1 and CDR2 (germline): MDHEN, SYDVKM. V lost 6 bases, J lost 7 bases, and 15 bases lay in between. Full variable domain (outside the CDR3, taken from reference TRBV28 and TRBJ1-1): DVKVTQSSRYLVKRTGEKVFLECVQDMDHENMFWYRQDPGLGLRLIYFSYDVKMKEKGDIPEGYSVSREKKERFSLILESASTNQTSMYLCASRHQGPLEAFFGQGTRLTVV.

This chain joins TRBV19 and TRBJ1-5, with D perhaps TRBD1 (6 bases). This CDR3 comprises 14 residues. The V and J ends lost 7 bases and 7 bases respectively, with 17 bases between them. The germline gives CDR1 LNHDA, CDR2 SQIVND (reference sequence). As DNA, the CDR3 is TGTGCCAGTACCTTCGGGGGGGCCAGGCAGCCCCAGCATTTT. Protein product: CASTFGGARQPQHF.

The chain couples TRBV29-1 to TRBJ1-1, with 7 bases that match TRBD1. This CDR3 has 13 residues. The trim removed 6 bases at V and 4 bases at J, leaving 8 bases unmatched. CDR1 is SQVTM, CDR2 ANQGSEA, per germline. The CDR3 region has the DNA TGCAGCGTCCCCCACAGGGGAAGCACTGAAGCTTTCTTT. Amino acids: CSVPHRGSTEAFF.

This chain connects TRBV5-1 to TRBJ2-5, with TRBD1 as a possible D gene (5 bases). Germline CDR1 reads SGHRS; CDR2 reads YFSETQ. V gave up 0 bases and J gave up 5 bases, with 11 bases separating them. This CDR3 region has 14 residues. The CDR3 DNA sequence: TGCGCCAGCAGCTTGGGCAGGGTGAGGGAGACCCAGTACTTC. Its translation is CASSLGRVRETQYF.